This is a list of T cell receptor beta chains from one sample in a study of PD-L1 blockade in urothelial cancer. The table came from immunoSEQ multiplex PCR; TCRdb's copy has only in-frame clones and leaves some out. The profile shows tens of thousands of clones, 60% to 85% of them singletons. The sequencing here drew on PBMCs, taken around atezolizumab (anti-PD-L1) treatment. These receptors were taken from a man aged 65 to 85 with urothelial cancer. Each CDR3 is given with its conserved first and last residue. The D gene is left open where the match is weak. Size is stated for part of the rows, as once, few or many counts, or as a class when the clone is expanded.

j_call	v_call	clone_size	d_call	cdr3_aa	cdr3_nt
TRBJ2-1	TRBV2	NA	NA	CASKAGAYNEQFF	TGTGCCAGCAAAGCAGGGGCCTACAATGAGCAGTTCTTC
TRBJ1-2	TRBV2	few	NA	CASSEGGYGYTF	TGTGCCAGCAGTGAAGGAGGATATGGCTACACCTTC
TRBJ1-4	TRBV18	NA	TRBD1	CASSPPWDRGLWEKLFF	TGTGCCAGCTCACCACCTTGGGACAGGGGGTTATGGGAAAAACTGTTTTTT
TRBJ2-2	TRBV11-2	NA	TRBD1	CASSGHRGSGELFF	TGTGCCAGCAGTGGACACAGGGGATCCGGGGAGCTGTTTTTT
TRBJ1-3	TRBV7-2	NA	TRBD1	CASSSDRGTGNTIYF	TGTGCCAGCAGCTCCGACAGGGGTACGGGAAACACCATATATTTT
TRBJ2-7	TRBV7-2	NA	TRBD2	CASSWAGGRGEQYF	TGTGCCAGCAGCTGGGCGGGAGGGCGAGGGGAGCAGTACTTC
TRBJ1-5	TRBV27	NA	NA	CASSFRFDSNQPQHF	TGTGCCAGCAGTTTCCGGTTTGATAGCAATCAGCCCCAGCATTTT
TRBJ1-1	TRBV21-1	once	NA	CASSKEDRVDPEAFF	TGTGCCAGCAGCAAAGAAGACAGGGTGGACCCTGAAGCTTTCTTT
TRBJ2-1	TRBV27	few	TRBD2	CASSTLAGGEHEQFF	TGTGCCAGCAGTACATTAGCGGGGGGCGAGCATGAGCAGTTCTTC
TRBJ2-4	TRBV19	NA	NA	CASSITGARNIQYF	TGTGCCAGTAGTATAACAGGAGCTCGGAACATTCAGTACTTC
TRBJ2-3	TRBV30	once	NA	CAWRAEDTQYF	TGTGCCTGGAGGGCAGAAGATACGCAGTATTTT
TRBJ1-4	TRBV7-9	NA	NA	CASSFGGRDEKLFF	TGTGCCAGCAGCTTCGGGGGGCGGGATGAAAAACTGTTTTTT
TRBJ2-7	TRBV7-9	NA	TRBD2	CASSPRTRDEQYF	TGTGCCAGCAGCCCTCGGACTAGGGACGAGCAGTACTTC
TRBJ2-4	TRBV5-4	NA	NA	CASSLREAKNIQYF	TGTGCCAGCAGCTTAAGAGAAGCCAAAAACATTCAGTACTTC
TRBJ2-7	TRBV7-9	few	TRBD1	CASSSPGQGVYEQYF	TGTGCCAGCAGCTCACCGGGACAGGGTGTTTACGAGCAGTACTTC
TRBJ2-3	TRBV7-2	NA	TRBD2	CASSLVGAGGPVDTQYF	TGTGCCAGCAGCCTTGTGGGGGCGGGGGGGCCTGTAGATACGCAGTATTTT
TRBJ1-3	TRBV7-2	NA	NA	CASKTRNSGNTIYF	TGTGCCAGCAAAACGAGGAACTCTGGAAACACCATATATTTT
TRBJ1-4	TRBV5-4	NA	NA	CASSFRAGTNEKLFF	TGTGCCAGCAGTTTCCGCGCTGGAACTAATGAAAAACTGTTTTTT
TRBJ2-2	TRBV11-2	NA	NA	CASRSNFPGELFF	TGTGCCAGCAGATCCAATTTCCCCGGGGAGCTGTTTTTT
TRBJ1-3	TRBV6-1	once	NA	CASSEGRGSGNTIYF	TGTGCCAGCAGTGAAGGTCGGGGGTCTGGAAACACCATATATTTT
TRBJ2-7	TRBV7-6	NA	TRBD2	CASSTAGGGGGHEQYF	TGTGCCAGCAGCACAGCCGGGGGGGGTGGGGGCCACGAGCAGTACTTC
TRBJ2-4	TRBV27	NA	NA	CASSLSDSLENIQYF	TGTGCCAGCAGTTTATCGGACAGTTTAGAAAACATTCAGTACTTC
TRBJ2-5	TRBV11-2	NA	TRBD1	CASSRTDRGIETQYF	TGTGCCAGCAGCCGTACAGACAGGGGGATCGAGACCCAGTACTTC
TRBJ2-7	TRBV5-1	NA	NA	CASSLEYRERDEQYF	TGCGCCAGCAGCTTGGAGTACAGGGAAAGGGACGAGCAGTACTTC
TRBJ1-1	TRBV7-2	NA	TRBD1	CASRPLWTGVEAFF	TGTGCCAGCAGACCACTTTGGACAGGCGTTGAAGCTTTCTTT
TRBJ2-1	TRBV11-3	NA	TRBD2	CASSHIAGVNNEQFF	TGTGCCAGCAGCCACATAGCGGGAGTCAACAATGAGCAGTTCTTC
TRBJ2-1	TRBV5-1	NA	NA	CASSWSPRNEQFF	TGCGCCAGCAGCTGGTCGCCCAGGAATGAGCAGTTCTTC
TRBJ1-1	TRBV7-6	NA	NA	CASSPTADTRSTEAFF	TGTGCCAGCAGCCCCACCGCGGACACGCGGAGCACTGAAGCTTTCTTT
TRBJ2-1	TRBV28	NA	NA	CTSVRSRGLWNEQFF	TGTACCTCGGTAAGAAGTAGGGGGTTGTGGAATGAGCAGTTCTTC
TRBJ1-1	TRBV28	NA	TRBD1	CASGSQGANTEAFF	TGTGCCAGCGGTTCACAGGGGGCGAACACTGAAGCTTTCTTT
TRBJ1-2	TRBV12-5	once	TRBD1	CASGFGGQGFNYGYTF	TGTGCTAGTGGTTTTGGGGGACAGGGATTTAACTATGGCTACACCTTC
TRBJ1-1	TRBV7-2	few	NA	CASSLETRTEAFF	TGTGCCAGCAGCTTAGAGACTCGGACTGAAGCTTTCTTT
TRBJ1-2	TRBV14	NA	TRBD1	CASSRQRPGTGDYGYTF	TGTGCCAGCAGCCGACAAAGGCCCGGGACAGGGGACTATGGCTACACCTTC
TRBJ2-5	TRBV9	NA	NA	CASSVGGVILETQYF	TGTGCCAGCAGCGTGGGGGGTGTGATCCTTGAGACCCAGTACTTC
TRBJ2-3	TRBV10-2	NA	NA	CASSVLTPGLGTDTQYF	TGCGCCAGCAGTGTCCTTACTCCGGGACTCGGAACAGATACGCAGTATTTT
TRBJ2-7	TRBV6-5	NA	TRBD1	CASSPGDRGYEQYF	TGTGCCAGCAGTCCTGGGGACAGGGGCTACGAGCAGTACTTC
TRBJ2-4	TRBV6-5	NA	TRBD1	CASRPRQGAWGIQYF	TGTGCCAGCAGACCTCGACAGGGGGCATGGGGCATTCAGTACTTC
TRBJ1-2	TRBV7-2	NA	NA	CASSLGQPYGYTF	TGTGCCAGCAGCTTAGGACAGCCCTATGGCTACACCTTC
TRBJ2-7	TRBV27	NA	NA	CASSPGIAYEQYF	TGTGCCAGCAGCCCGGGAATAGCCTACGAGCAGTACTTC
TRBJ2-4	TRBV27	NA	NA	CASSLFGAPLGKNIQYF	TGTGCCAGCAGTTTATTTGGGGCTCCCCTGGGGAAAAACATTCAGTACTTC
TRBJ2-2	TRBV7-2	few	NA	CASSGPPGKLNTGELFF	TGTGCCAGCAGCGGACCTCCGGGAAAACTCAACACCGGGGAGCTGTTTTTT
TRBJ2-5	TRBV7-9	few	TRBD2	CASSFIAGGQETQYF	TGTGCCAGCAGCTTTATAGCGGGGGGGCAAGAGACCCAGTACTTC
TRBJ2-3	TRBV7-2	NA	TRBD2	CASSPLIGTSYDTQYF	TGTGCCAGCAGCCCATTGATCGGGACTAGCTACGATACGCAGTATTTT
TRBJ2-2	TRBV5-1	once	TRBD2	CASSLQRDTGELFF	TGCGCCAGCAGCTTGCAGCGGGATACCGGGGAGCTGTTTTTT
TRBJ1-1	TRBV9	NA	NA	CASSVSPGTEAFF	TGTGCCAGCAGCGTGTCCCCAGGCACTGAAGCTTTCTTT
TRBJ1-1	TRBV5-4	few	TRBD1	CASSPSGGIAAFF	TGTGCCAGCAGCCCGTCAGGGGGGATCGCAGCTTTCTTT
TRBJ1-3	TRBV12-5	NA	NA	CASGLVTGNTIYF	TGTGCTAGTGGTTTGGTTACTGGAAACACCATATATTTT
TRBJ2-2	TRBV27	NA	TRBD1	CASSPRGQMNTGELFF	TGTGCCAGCAGTCCCCGGGGACAGATGAACACCGGGGAGCTGTTTTTT
TRBJ2-1	TRBV6-6	NA	NA	CASSSLSSNEQFF	TGTGCCAGCAGTTCCCTTAGTTCCAATGAGCAGTTCTTC
TRBJ1-4	TRBV4-1	NA	NA	CASSQGIGAGEKLFF	TGCGCCAGCAGCCAAGGGATAGGCGCGGGTGAAAAACTGTTTTTT
TRBJ2-2	TRBV5-1	NA	NA	CASSLAAGAGELFF	TGCGCCAGCAGCTTGGCTGCCGGGGCCGGGGAGCTGTTTTTT
TRBJ2-5	TRBV7-2	NA	TRBD2	CASSLVGGGGAGETQYF	TGTGCCAGCAGCTTAGTGGGTGGCGGGGGGGCCGGGGAGACCCAGTACTTC
TRBJ2-5	TRBV5-6	NA	TRBD1	CASSRGPTGGETQYF	TGTGCCAGCAGCCGTGGCCCGACAGGGGGAGAGACCCAGTACTTC
TRBJ2-1	TRBV7-6	NA	TRBD1	CASSRNRGTNNEQFF	TGTGCCAGCAGCCGGAACAGGGGGACAAACAATGAGCAGTTCTTC
TRBJ1-2	TRBV5-4	NA	TRBD1	CASSLSRQGAKGYTF	TGTGCCAGCAGCTTGTCGCGACAGGGGGCTAAGGGCTACACCTTC
TRBJ1-4	TRBV5-4	once	NA	CASSVRGGNSEKLFF	TGTGCCAGCAGCGTACGGGGGGGTAACAGTGAAAAACTGTTTTTT
TRBJ2-5	TRBV5-4	NA	TRBD2	CASSPWNGWTSGGQETQYF	TGTGCCAGCAGCCCCTGGAATGGGTGGACTAGCGGGGGCCAAGAGACCCAGTACTTC
TRBJ2-1	TRBV15	once	TRBD2	CATSRELLAGSNEQFF	TGTGCCACCAGCAGAGAATTACTAGCGGGATCCAATGAGCAGTTCTTC